This TCR beta chain stems from a study of T cells in Graves' hyperthyroidism and ophthalmopathy (dated by TCRdb to between 2018 and 2021). For the wider study: To identify TCR V-J signatures that set the groups apart, the researchers used a discovery cohort of about a hundred patients, made up of approximately 43 with Graves' ophthalmopathy and some 56 with stable Graves' hyperthyroidism. Prospective prediction of ophthalmopathy was tested in an independent validation cohort consisting of fewer than 20 hyperthyroidism patients and some 15 patients who later progressed to ophthalmopathy. Following sampling, methimazole starting at 30 mg daily was given to hyperthyroidism patients, and high-dose intravenous methylprednisolone was given to ophthalmopathy patients. The 100 or so discovery patients were randomly split 7:3 into training and test sets. The study also compared thyroid tissue and blood T-cell repertoires from five or six Graves' hyperthyroidism patients. The paper describes TCR Vbeta CDR3 sequencing of 140 or so peripheral blood samples, made up of 43 ophthalmopathy patients, around 73 hyperthyroidism patients and 17 progressor patients.

Graves' hyperthyroidism was defined as stable when no progression to ophthalmopathy occurred over 18 months of follow-up. Hyperthyroidism patients were newly diagnosed, had a disease duration of under 2 months, and were aged 18 to 65 years. The study excluded patients with uncontrolled infections, other autoimmune diseases, pregnancy or lactation. Diagnoses were established on the basis of clinical symptoms, serum thyroxine and TRAb, thyroid ultrasound, and orbital computed tomography. Total RNA was extracted with Trizol reagent, and quality was checked on an Agilent 2100 Bioanalyzer. As for this clonotype: Its antigen is unknown. A much larger clone lies one base from this, so it may be a read error.

Amplification of TCR beta CDR3 regions was carried out from RNA transcripts. A first-round RT-PCR of the TCR CDR3 used the HTBI primer set with the Qiagen OneStep RT-PCR kit. Libraries were constructed in a second round of multiplex PCR, after which size selection and purification were carried out. Libraries were sequenced paired-end with 100 bp reads on an Illumina HiSeq2000. From the authors' description of their analysis: SOAPnuke was used to process the raw data, with reads discarded if the reads contained adapters or uncalled bases, had a mean Phred below 15, or lacked an exact constant-primer or identifier match. High-quality paired reads were merged using COPE v1.2.5, and each unique nucleotide sequence was defined as a clonotype. MiTCR v1.1 was used to align clonotypes to the IMGT TRBV, TRBD and TRBJ reference segments. The analysis included only V-J combinations with a frequency above 0.0001, which together covered approximately 99% of the repertoires. The TCS score was defined as the ratio of F50 (clonal expansion) to E x V (chaos), calculated using BLOSUM62-based TCRdist between CDR3 peptides within each V-J. Welch's t-statistics and random forest reduced fewer than 600 V-J features to 10 to 15, which were used in a naive Bayes classifier (R e1071). The similarity between thyroid and blood repertoires was quantified using the Morisita-Horn index. The public reads were quality trimmed at Q25 with fastp and then assembled into clones with MiXCR by TCRdb, keeping productive beta chains. Duplicate CDR3 protein sequences are folded into a single record with the most common DNA and genes. The V and J calls were determined by TCRdb, not by the authors. The sample table lists fewer than 750,000 distinct CDR3 sequences, roughly 50% of them with a count of one. The ten largest clones represent more than 7.5% of the sample.

On the study overall, not on this receptor specifically: Sample size was not statistically predetermined, and blinding of investigators to group allocation was not performed. In validation, the model predicted progression to ophthalmopathy with over 60% sensitivity and less than 75% specificity, a median of approximately 6.7 months before onset. A model built on a 13 V-J signature distinguished ophthalmopathy from stable hyperthyroidism, reaching 85% to 90% sensitivity and under 84% specificity in cross-validation and 80%/75% in testing. Most expanded thyroid clonotypes (frequency above 0.001) were also found in blood, which suggests that blood repertoires may mirror thyroid immune responses.

The sequenced sample was peripheral blood or thyroid tissue (not recorded which). The clonotype comes from a woman aged 18-29 years with Graves' hyperthyroidism.

The DNA is as follows: TGTGCCAGCAGTGAACAAGGGACCCCGAACACCGGGGAGCTGCTTTTT. The resulting protein is CASSEQGTPNTGELLF. The chain is made from TRBV11-1 and TRBJ2-2; the D gene is possibly TRBD1 or TRBD2, each agreeing over 5 bases. CDR1 SGHAT and CDR2 FQDESV were looked up in the germline V gene (reference sequence). Inclusive of the bounding cysteine and phenylalanine, the CDR3 is 16 residues long. The sequence is cut down to CDR3 DNA, 48 bases in frame from base 1.